These 10 T cell receptor beta chains were sequenced from one sample in a study of T cell responses to AZD1222 COVID-19 vaccine. Method: immunoSEQ multiplex PCR; TCRdb's copy keeps in-frame clones and lacks some. The sample contains about 110,000 clones, approximately 89% of which appear only once. This sample comprised peripheral blood, obtained on day 0 of MenACWY control vaccination. Every receptor here comes from an adult in good health.

The chain joins TRBV5-1 to TRBJ1-2; D is unclear. Trimming stripped 5 bases from V and 2 bases from J, with 7 bases between. The CDR3 is made up of 12 amino acids. Germline assignment: CDR1 SGHRS and CDR2 YFSETQ. In DNA, the CDR3 is TGCGCCAGCAGATCGGAGAACTATGGCTACACCTTC. It encodes CASRSENYGYTF.

The gene calls are TRBV11-2 and TRBJ2-2; 7 bases match TRBD2. There are 12 residues in the CDR3. V lost 2 bases to trimming and J lost 14 bases; unmatched junction nucleotides: 5. CDR1 and CDR2 (germline): SGHAT, FQNNGV. DNA of the CDR3: TGTGCCAGCAGCTTACAAGCGGGGTTCCTGTTTTTT. Encoded protein: CASSLQAGFLFF.

This clone was recorded once. V usage is TRBV6-1 and J usage is TRBJ1-1, with unresolved D. Germline CDR1 MNHNS, CDR2 SASEGT. This CDR3 is 14 amino acids long. V shed 1 base and J shed 2 bases, with 8 bases lying between them. CDR3 bases: TGTGCCAGCAGTGAAGTACGAGGAAACACTGAAGCTTTCTTT. It translates to CASSEVRGNTEAFF.

The chain links TRBV6-5 to TRBJ1-6; D perhaps matches TRBD1 (6 bases). CDR1 is MNHEY and CDR2 is SVGAGI in the germline V gene. This CDR3 has 14 residues. Trimming removed 6 bases at V and 7 bases at J, with 13 bases between. CDR3 in amino acids: CASSPDRKNSPLHF. CDR3 sequence (DNA): TGTGCCAGCAGCCCGGACAGAAAGAATTCACCCCTCCACTTT.

The chain employs TRBV29-1 and TRBJ2-3; D remains unclear. The length of the CDR3 is 11 residues. Trimming stripped 4 bases from V and 4 bases from J, with 6 bases between. From germline, CDR1 is SQVTM and CDR2 ANQGSEA. The chain's CDR3 is CSVGLSDTQYF. CDR3 sequence (DNA): TGCAGCGTTGGATTGTCAGATACGCAGTATTTT.

The chain couples TRBV9 to TRBJ2-3; D gene ambiguous. The CDR3 loop spans 12 amino acids. Trimming shortened V by 6 bases and J by 2 bases, and 7 bases separated the two germline ends. Germline V gene data show CDR1 as SGDLS and CDR2 as YYNGEE. CDR3 amino acids: CASNLVTDTQYF. The DNA for the CDR3 is TGTGCCAGCAACCTAGTCACAGATACGCAGTATTTT.

The rearrangement links TRBV19 to TRBJ2-1; TRBD1 matches at 9 bases. Looked up from germline, CDR1 is LNHDA and CDR2 is SQIVND (reference sequence). V gave up 4 bases and J gave up 6 bases; unmatched junction bases: 10. CDR3 length: 16 amino acids. CDR3 protein: CASSTLRTGVINEQFF. Written as DNA, the CDR3 is TGTGCCAGTAGTACCCTACGGACAGGGGTTATCAATGAGCAGTTCTTC.

A few counts support this clone. The same CDR3 is also encoded by other DNA sequences in this sample. In DNA, the CDR3 is TGCGCCAGCAGCCAAGAGGGGTCGTTGGCAGGGGAGAACTACGAGCAGTACTTC. It is translated as CASSQEGSLAGENYEQYF. This chain connects TRBV4-1 to TRBJ2-7; TRBD1 is a possible D gene (6 bases). CDR1 and CDR2 (germline): MGHRA, YSYEKL. There are 18 residues in the CDR3. With 0 bases removed from V and 3 bases from J, the gap between germline ends came to 21 bases.

This chain links TRBV9 with TRBJ2-5, with 8 positions matching TRBD2. This CDR3 has 15 amino acids. Germline CDR1 is SGDLS and CDR2 is YYNGEE. Trimming cost V 0 bases and J 5 bases; bases outside gene matches: 6. CDR3 sequence (DNA): TGTGCCAGCAGCGTAGTGAACGGGGGGGCTGAGACCCAGTACTTC. Encoded protein: CASSVVNGGAETQYF.

J is TRBJ2-7 and V is TRBV2; TRBD1 is a possible D gene (6 bases). Germline V gene lookup returns CDR1 SNHLY and CDR2 FYNNEI. The ends were cut back, 1 base at V and 7 bases at J, with 8 bases in the middle. The CDR3 is made up of 12 amino acids. CDR3 loop: CASSEGGGEQYF. CDR3 nucleotides: TGTGCCAGCAGTGAAGGAGGGGGAGAGCAGTACTTC.